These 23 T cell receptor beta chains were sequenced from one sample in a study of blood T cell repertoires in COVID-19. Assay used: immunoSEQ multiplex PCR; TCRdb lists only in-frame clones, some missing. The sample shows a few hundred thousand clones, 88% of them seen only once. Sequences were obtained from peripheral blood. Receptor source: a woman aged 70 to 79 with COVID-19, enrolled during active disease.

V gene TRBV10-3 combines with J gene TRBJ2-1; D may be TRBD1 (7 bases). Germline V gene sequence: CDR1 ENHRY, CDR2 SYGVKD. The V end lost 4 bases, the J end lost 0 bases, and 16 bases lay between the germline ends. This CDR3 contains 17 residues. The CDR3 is CAISAHRGGGSYNEQFF. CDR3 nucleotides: TGTGCCATCAGTGCTCACAGGGGAGGCGGCTCCTACAATGAGCAGTTCTTC.

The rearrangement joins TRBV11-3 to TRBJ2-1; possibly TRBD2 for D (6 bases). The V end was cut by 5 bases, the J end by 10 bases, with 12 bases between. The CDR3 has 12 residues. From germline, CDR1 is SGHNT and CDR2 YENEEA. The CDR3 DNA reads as TGTGCCAGCAGCCCCCTTGGGGGGGAGCAGTTCTTC. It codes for CASSPLGGEQFF.

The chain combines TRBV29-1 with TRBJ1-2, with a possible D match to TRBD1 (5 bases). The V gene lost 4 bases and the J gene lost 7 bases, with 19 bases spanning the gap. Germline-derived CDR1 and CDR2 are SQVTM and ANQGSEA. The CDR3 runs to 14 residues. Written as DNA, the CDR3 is TGCAGCGTTGTCTCGTACTCGGGGGTCTCTGGCTACACCTTC. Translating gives CSVVSYSGVSGYTF.

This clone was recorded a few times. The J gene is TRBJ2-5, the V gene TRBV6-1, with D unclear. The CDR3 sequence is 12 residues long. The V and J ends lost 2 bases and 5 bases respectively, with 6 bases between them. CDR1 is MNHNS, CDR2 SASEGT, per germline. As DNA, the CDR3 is TGTGCCAGCAGTGAATCAATGGAGACCCAGTACTTC. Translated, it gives CASSESMETQYF.

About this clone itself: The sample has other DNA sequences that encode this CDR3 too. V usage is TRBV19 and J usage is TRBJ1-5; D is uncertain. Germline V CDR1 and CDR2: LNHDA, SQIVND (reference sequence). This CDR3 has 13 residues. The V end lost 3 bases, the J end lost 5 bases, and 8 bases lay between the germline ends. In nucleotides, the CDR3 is TGTGCCAGTAGTATCCGGGGTGATCAGCCCCAGCATTTT. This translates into CASSIRGDQPQHF.

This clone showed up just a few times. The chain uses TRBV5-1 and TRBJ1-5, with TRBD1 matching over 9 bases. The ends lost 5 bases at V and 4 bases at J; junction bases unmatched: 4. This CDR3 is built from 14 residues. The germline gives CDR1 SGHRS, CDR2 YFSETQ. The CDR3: CASSAGTGNQPQHF. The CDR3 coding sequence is TGCGCCAGCAGTGCCGGGACAGGGAATCAGCCCCAGCATTTT.

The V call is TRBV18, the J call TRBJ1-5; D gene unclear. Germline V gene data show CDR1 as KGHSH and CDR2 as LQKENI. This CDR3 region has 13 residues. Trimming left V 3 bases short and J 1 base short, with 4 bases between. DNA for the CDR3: TGTGCCAGCTCACCGGAGAGCAATCAGCCCCAGCATTTT. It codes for CASSPESNQPQHF. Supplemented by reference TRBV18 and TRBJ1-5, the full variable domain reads NAGVMQNPRHLVRRRGQEARLRCSPMKGHSHVYWYRQLPEEGLKFMVYLQKENIIDESGMPKERFSAEFPKEGPSILRIQQVVRGDSAAYFCASSPESNQPQHFGDGTRLSIL.

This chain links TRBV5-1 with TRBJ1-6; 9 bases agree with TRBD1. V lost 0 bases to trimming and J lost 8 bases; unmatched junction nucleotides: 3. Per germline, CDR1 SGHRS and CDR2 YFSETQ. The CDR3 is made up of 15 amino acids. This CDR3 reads CASSLGDRAHSPLHF. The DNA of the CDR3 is TGCGCCAGCAGCTTGGGGGACAGGGCTCATTCACCCCTCCACTTT.

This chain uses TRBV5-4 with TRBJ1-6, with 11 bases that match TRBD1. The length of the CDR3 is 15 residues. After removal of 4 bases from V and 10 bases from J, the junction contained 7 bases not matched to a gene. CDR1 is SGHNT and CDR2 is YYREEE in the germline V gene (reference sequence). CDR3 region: CASSAGQGGHSPLHF. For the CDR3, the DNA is TGTGCCAGCAGCGCGGGACAGGGGGGACACTCACCCCTCCACTTT.

CDR3 in amino acids: CASSEARGGRVYNSPLHF. The CDR3 DNA is TGTGCCAGCAGTGAAGCGCGGGGGGGCCGGGTCTATAATTCACCCCTCCACTTT. The chain has TRBV6-1 and TRBJ1-6, with D tentatively TRBD1 (6 bases). There are 18 residues in the CDR3. V dropped 0 bases and J dropped 3 bases, with 15 bases sitting between them. CDR1 MNHNS and CDR2 SASEGT come from the germline V gene.

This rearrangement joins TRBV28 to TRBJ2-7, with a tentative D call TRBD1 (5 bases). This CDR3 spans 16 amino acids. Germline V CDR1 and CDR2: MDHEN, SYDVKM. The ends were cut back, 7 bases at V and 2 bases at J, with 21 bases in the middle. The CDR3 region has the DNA TGTGCCAGCACCGTCCGCCCCCCAGGACAAGCCTACGAGCAGTACTTC. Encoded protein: CASTVRPPGQAYEQYF.

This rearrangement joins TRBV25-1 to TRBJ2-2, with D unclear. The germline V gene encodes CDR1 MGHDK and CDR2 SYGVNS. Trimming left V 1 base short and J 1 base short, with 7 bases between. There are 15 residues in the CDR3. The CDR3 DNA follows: TGTGCCAGCAGTGAATCCCGCAGGAACACCGGGGAGCTGTTTTTT. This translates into CASSESRRNTGELFF.

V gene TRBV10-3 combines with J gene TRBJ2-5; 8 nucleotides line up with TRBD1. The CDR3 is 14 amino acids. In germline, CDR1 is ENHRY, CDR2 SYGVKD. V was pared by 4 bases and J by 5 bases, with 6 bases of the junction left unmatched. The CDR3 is CAISVTGAGETQYF. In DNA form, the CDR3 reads TGTGCCATCAGTGTGACAGGGGCGGGGGAGACCCAGTACTTC.

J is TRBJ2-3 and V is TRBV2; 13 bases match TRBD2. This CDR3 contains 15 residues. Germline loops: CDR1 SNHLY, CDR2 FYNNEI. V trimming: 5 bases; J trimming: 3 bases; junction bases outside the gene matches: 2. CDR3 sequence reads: CASSPGLAGTDTQYF. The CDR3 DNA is TGTGCCAGCAGTCCGGGACTAGCGGGGACAGATACGCAGTATTTT.

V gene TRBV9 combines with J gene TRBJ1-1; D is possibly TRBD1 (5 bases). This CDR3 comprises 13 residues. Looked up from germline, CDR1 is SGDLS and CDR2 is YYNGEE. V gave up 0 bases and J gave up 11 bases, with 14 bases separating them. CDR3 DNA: TGTGCCAGCAGCGTAGAGGGGCTAACGGTCGCTTTCTTT. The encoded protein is CASSVEGLTVAFF.

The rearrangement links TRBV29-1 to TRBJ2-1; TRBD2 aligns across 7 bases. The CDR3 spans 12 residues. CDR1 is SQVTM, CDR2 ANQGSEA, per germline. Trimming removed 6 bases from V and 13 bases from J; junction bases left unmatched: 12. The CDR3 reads CSVDPGGMEQFF. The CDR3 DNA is TGCAGCGTCGATCCGGGGGGTATGGAACAGTTCTTC.

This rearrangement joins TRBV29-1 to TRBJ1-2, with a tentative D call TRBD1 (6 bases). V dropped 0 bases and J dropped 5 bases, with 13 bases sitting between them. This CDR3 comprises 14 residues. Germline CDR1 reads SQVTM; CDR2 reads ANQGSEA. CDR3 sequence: CSVEDRGGQYGYTF. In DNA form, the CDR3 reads TGCAGCGTTGAAGATCGGGGGGGGCAATATGGCTACACCTTC.

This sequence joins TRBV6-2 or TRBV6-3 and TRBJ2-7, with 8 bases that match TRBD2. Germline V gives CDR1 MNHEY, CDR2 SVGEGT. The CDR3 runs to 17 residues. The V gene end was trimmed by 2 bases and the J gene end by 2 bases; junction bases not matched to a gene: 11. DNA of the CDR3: TGTGCCAGCAGTTACCCTACTAGCGGAATTGTAACCTACGAGCAGTACTTC. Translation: CASSYPTSGIVTYEQYF.

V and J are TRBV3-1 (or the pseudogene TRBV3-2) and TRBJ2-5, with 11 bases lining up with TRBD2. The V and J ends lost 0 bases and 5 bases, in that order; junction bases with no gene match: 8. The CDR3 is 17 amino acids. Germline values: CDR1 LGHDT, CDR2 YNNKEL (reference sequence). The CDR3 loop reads CASSQDLTSGSPETQYF. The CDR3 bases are TGTGCCAGCAGCCAAGATCTCACTAGCGGGAGCCCTGAGACCCAGTACTTC.

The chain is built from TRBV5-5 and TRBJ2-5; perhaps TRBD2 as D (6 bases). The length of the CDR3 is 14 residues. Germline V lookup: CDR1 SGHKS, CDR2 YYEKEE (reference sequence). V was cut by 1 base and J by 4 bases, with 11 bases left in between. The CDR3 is CASSLNPRGETQYF. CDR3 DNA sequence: TGTGCCAGCAGCTTGAATCCGCGGGGAGAGACCCAGTACTTC.

The CDR3 loop reads CASSQPDRVYQPQHF. CDR3 DNA: TGCGCCAGCAGCCAACCGGACAGGGTCTATCAGCCCCAGCATTTT. V and J are TRBV4-1 and TRBJ1-5; TRBD1 aligns across 8 bases. The V gene end was trimmed by 2 bases and the J gene end by 5 bases; junction bases not matched to a gene: 5. This CDR3 contains 15 residues. Germline CDR1 reads MGHRA; CDR2 reads YSYEKL.

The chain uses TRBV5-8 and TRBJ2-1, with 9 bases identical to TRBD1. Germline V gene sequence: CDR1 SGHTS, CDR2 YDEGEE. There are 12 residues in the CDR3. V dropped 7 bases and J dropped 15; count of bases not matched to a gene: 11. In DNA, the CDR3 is TGTGCCAGCCGGGCGGGCGGGGACAGGGTGTTCTTC. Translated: CASRAGGDRVFF. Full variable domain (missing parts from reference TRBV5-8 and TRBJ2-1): EAGVTQSPTHLIKTRGQQATLRCSPISGHTSVYWYQQALGLGLQFLLWYDEGEERNRGNFPPRFSGRQFPNYSSELNVNALELEDSALYLCASRAGGDRVFFGPGTRLTVL.

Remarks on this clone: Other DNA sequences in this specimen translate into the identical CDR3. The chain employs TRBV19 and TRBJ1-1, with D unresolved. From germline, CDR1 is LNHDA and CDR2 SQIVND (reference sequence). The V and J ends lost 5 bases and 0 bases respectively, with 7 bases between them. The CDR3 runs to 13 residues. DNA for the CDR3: TGTGCCAGTAGTCTTGGGCTGAACACTGAAGCTTTCTTT. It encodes CASSLGLNTEAFF.